This paragraph reports one T cell receptor (beta chain). Its specificity is unknown. A clone one base away is much larger, so this may be a read error. Trimming removed 3 bases from V and 7 bases from J; junction bases left unmatched: 9. This CDR3 has 14 amino acids. Germline V gives CDR1 DFQATT, CDR2 SNEGSKA (reference sequence). In TCRdb, the 5' RACE reads were re-called with MiXCR into one record per CDR3 protein. The table records 30,000 to 40,000 distinct CDR3 sequences, about 25% of them present only once. CD25-based Treg depletion was applied to purified naive CD4+ T cells. General study results and limits: Tumor Tregs overlapped most with tumor, then blood, naive CD4+ cells. The TCR gene usage of tumor memory CD4+ T cells clustered together with blood and lymph node memory CD4+ cells and with lymph node naive CD4+ cells. The larger-cohort validation was restricted to a single TCR beta V-J rearrangement rather than whole repertoires.

V usage is TRBV20-1 and J usage is TRBJ2-5; 9 nucleotides align to TRBD2. The receptor was derived from a female donor with breast cancer. Material: naive CD4+ T cells sorted from a lymph node. Specified subset: naive CD4+ T cells, CD4+CD45RA+CD25-. This CDR3 reads CSASHAGGPATQYF. The CDR3 region has the DNA TGCAGTGCTAGCCACGCGGGGGGGCCCGCGACCCAGTACTTC.